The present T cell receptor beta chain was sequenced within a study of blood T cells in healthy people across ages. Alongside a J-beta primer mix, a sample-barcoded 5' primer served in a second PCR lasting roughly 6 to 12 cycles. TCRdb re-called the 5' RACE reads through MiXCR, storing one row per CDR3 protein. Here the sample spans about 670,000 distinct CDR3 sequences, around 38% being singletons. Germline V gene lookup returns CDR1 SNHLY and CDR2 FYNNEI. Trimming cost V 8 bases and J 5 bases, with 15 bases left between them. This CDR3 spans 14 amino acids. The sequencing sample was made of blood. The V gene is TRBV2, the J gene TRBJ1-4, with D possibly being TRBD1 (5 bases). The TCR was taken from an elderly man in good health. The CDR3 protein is CASGMGPGNEKLFF. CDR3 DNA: TGTGCCAGCGGGATGGGACCTGGGAATGAAAAACTGTTTTTT. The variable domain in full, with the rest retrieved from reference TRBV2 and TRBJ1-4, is EPEVTQTPSHQVTQMGQEVILRCVPISNHLYFYWYRQILGQKVEFLVSFYNNEISEKSEIFDDQFSVERPDGSNFTLKIRSTKLEDSAMYFCASGMGPGNEKLFFGSGTQLSVL.